Below, one TCR beta chain is given with its context. The antigen remains unidentified. The authors isolated CD4+ T cells after around 9 days of culture. This record comes from a study of vaccination effects on CD4 cells after COVID-19. Some clones are missing from TCRdb's copy, which holds only in-frame ones; the method was immunoSEQ multiplex PCR. Of 45,000 to 60,000 clones in the sample, 76% were seen once. J gave up 5 bases and V 1 base, and 7 bases lay outside the gene matches. The CDR3 loop spans 15 amino acids. Germline V CDR1 and CDR2: SGHTA, FQGNSA. The rearrangement links TRBV7-2 to TRBJ2-5; 7 bases are shared with TRBD1. The sample here was CD4+ T cells from PBMCs cultured without peptide, taken before COVID-19 vaccination. This receptor was obtained from a human donor who had a prior SARS-CoV-2 infection. CDR3 bases: TGTGCCAGCAGCTTAGTAGGGGGCGGAGGTGAGACCCAGTACTTC. Translation: CASSLVGGGGETQYF.